This T cell receptor beta chain appears in the sequencing data of a study of vaccination effects on CD4 cells after COVID-19. Overall study results and limits: By a late point after vaccination, infection- and vaccine-induced clones had shrunk markedly through clonal contraction.

On this clone: The antigen is undetermined.

Expansion of antigen-specific CD4+ T cells with viral peptide pools was carried out by the ViraFEST assay before sequencing. Scientists isolated CD4+ T cells after an approximately 10-day culture period ended. The individual was infected with SARS-CoV-2 between March and December 2020, as confirmed by PCR. The culture medium for some 2 million PBMC per well included about 9.2 IU/ml IL-2 and 9.5 to 10 ug/ml peptides. Replacing half the medium with IL-2 medium was done on days 3 and 7. V lost 3 bases and J lost 4, with 4 bases in between. The germline V gene has CDR1 KGHSH and CDR2 LQKENI. This CDR3 is 13 amino acids long. Sequencing used immunoSEQ multiplex PCR; TCRdb keeps in-frame clones, though not all of them. The sample lists 35,000 to 55,000 clones, around 70% occurring once.

Sequencing was performed on CD4+ T cells from PBMCs cultured with a peptide pool, taken before COVID-19 vaccination. This clonotype was sampled from a human donor who had a prior SARS-CoV-2 infection. The J gene is TRBJ2-6, the V gene TRBV18; D is unclear. The CDR3 DNA reads as TGTGCCAGCTCACCGTCCGGGGCCAACGTCCTGACTTTC. Amino acid sequence: CASSPSGANVLTF.